The following is a TCR beta chain sequence with its context. Its antigen remains unidentified. V was clipped by 0 bases and J by 6 bases; unmatched bases: 5. The V gene's germline CDR1 is SGHRS and CDR2 YFSETQ. This CDR3 has 15 residues. The sample comes from a study of shared clonotypes between healthy human individuals. Study-level results: Non-shared clonotypes showed lower generation probabilities than clonotypes common to all four donors. Larger estimated richness was generally recorded for naive subsets relative to memory subsets.

A deep-level run was used for the assay. Some clones are missing from TCRdb's copy, which holds only in-frame ones; the method was immunoSEQ multiplex PCR. The sample records about 2.3 million clones, 85% to 95% being singletons. The sequenced material came from naive CD4+ T cells from PBMCs. Subset specified: CD45RA+ positively selected. The sequence came from a man younger than 35 in good health. Some clones in this sample may be carry-over from other donors' samples. This chain joins TRBV5-1 and TRBJ1-1; 10 bases are a match to TRBD1. DNA for the CDR3: TGCGCCAGCAGCTTGGGAGACAGGGGGCCGTCTGAAGCTTTCTTT. This translates into CASSLGDRGPSEAFF.